This TCR beta chain is drawn from a study of identical twins. Germline-derived CDR1 and CDR2 are SGHTA and FQGNSA. The germline V and J ends were trimmed by 2 bases and 5 bases, with 12 bases remaining between them. The CDR3 covers 14 residues. TCRdb fed the 5' RACE reads into MiXCR, producing one record per CDR3 protein. This table holds about 720,000 distinct CDR3 sequences, roughly 18% found once. These same records also appear under a second study, on T cells expressing NK-cell markers.

The chain recombines TRBV7-2 with TRBJ1-1; no firm D call. The clonotype was recovered from a woman younger than 35 in good health. Sequenced material: PBMCs. CDR3 sequence: CASSLTGVRTEAFF. The CDR3 DNA reads TGTGCCAGCAGCTTAACTGGAGTCAGGACTGAAGCTTTCTTT.